This is a list of T cell receptor gamma chains from one sample in a study of Vδ1+ human thymocytes. TCRdb re-processed the multiplex PCR reads using CATT. The data contain some 37,000 gamma-chain clones, around 20% of them singletons. Sequences were obtained from Vdelta1+ gamma-delta thymocytes from the thymus. The receptors were sampled from a girl less than two years old who had congenital heart surgery. The CDR3 runs from the conserved cysteine through the conserved F or W. Part of the rows lack a size; the others show once, few, many or a class for expanded clones.

v_call,j_call,cdr3_length,clone_size,cdr3_aa,cdr3_nt
TRGV4,TRGJ1/TRGJ2,12,-,CATWGPQGKKLF,TGTGCCACCTGGGGCCCGCAAGGGAAGAAACTCTTT
TRGV2,TRGJ1/TRGJ2,16,-,CATWDGHQSNYYKKLF,TGTGCCACCTGGGACGGCCACCAATCGAATTATTATAAGAAACTCTTT
TRGV2,TRGJP1,15,few,CATWDGPTTGWFKIF,TGTGCCACCTGGGACGGGCCAACCACTGGTTGGTTCAAGATATTT
TRGV9,TRGJP,16,-,CALWEHKELGKKIKVF,TGTGCCTTGTGGGAGCACAAAGAGTTGGGCAAAAAAATCAAGGTATTT
TRGV3,TRGJ1/TRGJ2,15,-,CATWDRLGKGYKKLF,TGTGCCACCTGGGACAGGCTGGGGAAGGGGTATAAGAAACTCTTT
TRGV3,TRGJ1/TRGJ2,10,-,CATWGDKKLF,TGTGCCACCTGGGGGGATAAGAAACTCTTT
TRGV9,TRGJ1/TRGJ2,14,few,CALWEPQRIYKKLF,TGTGCCTTGTGGGAGCCTCAAAGGATTTATAAGAAACTCTTT
TRGV3,TRGJP2,15,few,CATWDSFLSDWIKTF,TGTGCCACCTGGGACAGCTTCCTTAGTGATTGGATCAAGACGTTT
TRGV4,TRGJ1/TRGJ2,13,few,CATWEGSYYKKLF,TGTGCCACCTGGGAGGGCTCATATTATAAGAAACTCTTT
TRGV3,TRGJ1/TRGJ2,14,few,CATWDCPNYYKKLF,TGTGCCACCTGGGACTGTCCGAATTATTATAAGAAACTCTTT
TRGV3,TRGJ1/TRGJ2,14,-,CATWDRLPGYKKLF,TGTGCCACCTGGGACAGGCTGCCGGGGTATAAGAAACTCTTT
TRGV8,TRGJ1/TRGJ2,19,-,CATWAPPSGADVDYYKKLF,TGTGCCACCTGGGCCCCCCCTTCAGGCGCCGACGTGGATTATTATAAGAAACTCTTT
TRGV8,TRGJ1/TRGJ2,13,few,CATWGMNYYKKLF,TGTGCCACCTGGGGTATGAATTATTATAAGAAACTCTTT
TRGV5,TRGJ1/TRGJ2,14,-,CATWDRPSSYKKLF,TGTGCCACCTGGGACAGGCCGTCGAGTTATAAGAAACTCTTT
TRGV2,TRGJ1/TRGJ2,14,-,CATWDGPYVHKKLF,TGTGCCACCTGGGACGGGCCCTACGTCCATAAGAAACTCTTT
TRGV3,TRGJ1/TRGJ2,13,few,CATWVSNYYKKLF,TGTGCCACCTGGGTCTCGAATTATTATAAGAAACTCTTT
TRGV4,TRGJP2,12,few,CATWEVDWIKTF,TGTGCCACCTGGGAGGTGGATTGGATCAAGACGTTT
TRGV4,TRGJ1/TRGJ2,14,-,CATWDGEFRYKKLF,TGTGCCACCTGGGACGGGGAGTTTAGATATAAGAAACTCTTT
TRGV3,TRGJ1/TRGJ2,14,few,CATWELFSYYKKLF,TGTGCCACCTGGGAGTTATTTTCTTATTATAAGAAACTCTTT
TRGV2,TRGJ1/TRGJ2,14,few,CATWDGPGGYKKLF,TGTGCCACCTGGGACGGGCCAGGTGGTTATAAGAAACTCTTT
TRGV4,TRGJ1/TRGJ2,10,-,CAPVRYKKLF,TGTGCCCCGGTGCGATATAAGAAACTCTTT
TRGV3,TRGJ1/TRGJ2,13,few,CATWDGPILQKLF,TGTGCCACCTGGGACGGACCAATCCTCCAGAAACTCTTT
TRGV9,TRGJP,16,-,CALWETRALGKKIKVF,TGTGCCTTGTGGGAGACCCGCGCGTTGGGCAAAAAAATCAAGGTATTT
TRGV2,TRGJ1/TRGJ2,14,few,CATWDEFRCYKKLF,TGTGCCACCTGGGATGAGTTTCGATGTTATAAGAAACTCTTT
TRGV8,TRGJ1/TRGJ2,13,few,CATWMPNYYKKLF,TGTGCCACCTGGATGCCGAATTATTATAAGAAACTCTTT
TRGV9,TRGJ1/TRGJ2,13,few,CALWEVAYYKKLF,TGTGCCTTGTGGGAGGTCGCCTATTATAAGAAACTCTTT
TRGV2,TRGJ1/TRGJ2,14,-,CATWDGLSGYKKLF,TGTGCCACCTGGGACGGGCTTTCCGGTTATAAGAAACTCTTT
TRGV4,TRGJ1/TRGJ2,14,few,CATWDGSFYYKKLF,TGTGCCACCTGGGATGGGAGCTTTTATTATAAGAAACTCTTT
TRGV4,TRGJ1/TRGJ2,12,-,CATWDDSDKKLF,TGTGCCACCTGGGATGACTCCGATAAGAAACTCTTT
TRGV2,TRGJ1/TRGJ2,12,few,CATWDAGGRKLF,TGTGCCACCTGGGACGCAGGGGGGAGGAAACTCTTT
TRGV4,TRGJ1/TRGJ2,11,few,CATWESYKKLF,TGTGCCACCTGGGAATCCTATAAGAAACTCTTT
TRGV9,TRGJP2,13,few,CALWELPNWIKTF,TGTGCCTTGTGGGAGTTGCCCAATTGGATCAAGACGTTT
TRGV3,TRGJP,18,once,CATWDRHGQELGKKIKVF,TGTGCCACCTGGGACAGGCATGGGCAAGAGTTGGGCAAAAAAATCAAGGTATTT
TRGV2,TRGJP2,14,-,CATWDLSSDWIKTF,TGTGCCACCTGGGACTTGAGTAGTGATTGGATCAAGACGTTT
TRGV4,TRGJ1/TRGJ2,13,-,CATWDGRLHKKLF,TGTGCCACCTGGGATGGGCGACTTCATAAGAAACTCTTT
TRGV2,TRGJ1/TRGJ2,11,-,CATSKCVEKLF,TGTGCCACCTCGAAGTGTGTGGAGAAACTCTTT
TRGV2,TRGJ1/TRGJ2,15,few,CATWDGFPIYYKKLF,TGTGCCACCTGGGACGGGTTTCCGATCTATTATAAGAAACTCTTT
TRGV3,TRGJ1/TRGJ2,12,few,CATWDRRPEKLF,TGTGCCACCTGGGACAGGCGTCCCGAAAAACTCTTT
TRGV2,TRGJ1/TRGJ2,16,-,CATWDGRFFSLYKKLF,TGTGCCACCTGGGACGGGCGTTTTTTCTCCCTATATAAGAAACTCTTT
TRGV3,TRGJP2,17,-,CATWDRLGGGSDWIKTF,TGTGCCACCTGGGACAGGCTGGGTGGTGGTAGTGATTGGATCAAGACGTTT
TRGV5,TRGJ1/TRGJ2,14,-,CATWDPSNYYKKLF,TGTGCCACCTGGGACCCGTCTAATTATTATAAGAAACTCTTT
TRGV4,TRGJ1/TRGJ2,15,-,CATWDRLSDYYKKLF,TGTGCCACCTGGGACAGGCTGTCGGATTATTATAAGAAACTCTTT
TRGV3,TRGJ1/TRGJ2,15,once,CATWDRQRWDYKKLF,TGTGCCACCTGGGACAGGCAAAGGTGGGATTATAAGAAACTCTTT
TRGV2,TRGJ1/TRGJ2,11,few,CATWDVRFLLF,TGTGCCACCTGGGACGTTAGATTTTTGCTCTTT
TRGV2,TRGJ1/TRGJ2,13,few,CATWATPRYKKLF,TGTGCCACCTGGGCAACACCGCGCTATAAGAAACTCTTT
TRGV3,TRGJP2,12,-,CATFQSDWIKTF,TGTGCCACCTTCCAGAGTGATTGGATCAAGACGTTT
TRGV9,TRGJ1/TRGJ2,11,many,CALWEAFKKLF,TGTGCCTTGTGGGAGGCCTTTAAGAAACTCTTT
TRGV2,TRGJP,17,few,CATWDGPVELGKKIKVF,TGTGCCACCTGGGACGGGCCTGTAGAGTTGGGCAAAAAAATCAAGGTATTT
TRGV3,TRGJ1/TRGJ2,12,few,CATWDKNYKKLF,TGTGCCACCTGGGACAAGAATTATAAGAAACTCTTT
TRGV2,TRGJ1/TRGJ2,12,few,CATWDGLEKKLF,TGTGCCACCTGGGACGGGCTCGAAAAGAAACTCTTT
TRGV2,TRGJ1/TRGJ2,12,-,CATWDRPDKKLF,TGTGCCACCTGGGACAGACCCGATAAGAAACTCTTT
TRGV8,TRGJ1/TRGJ2,11,few,CATWVSYKKLF,TGTGCCACCTGGGTAAGTTATAAGAAACTCTTT
TRGV9,TRGJ1/TRGJ2,16,-,CALWEVQFLDYYKKLF,TGTGCCTTGTGGGAGGTGCAGTTTCTGGATTATTATAAGAAACTCTTT
TRGV4,TRGJ1/TRGJ2,14,few,CATWQEGDYYKKLF,TGTGCCACCTGGCAAGAAGGCGATTATTATAAGAAACTCTTT
TRGV2,TRGJ1/TRGJ2,13,-,CATWDGRDYKKLF,TGTGCCACCTGGGACGGGCGCGATTATAAGAAACTCTTT
TRGV8,TRGJ1/TRGJ2,13,-,CATWDRLYYKKLF,TGTGCCACCTGGGATAGGCTATATTATAAGAAACTCTTT
TRGV3,TRGJP2,18,few,CATWDRGRFYSSDWIKTF,TGTGCCACCTGGGACAGGGGAAGGTTTTATAGTAGTGATTGGATCAAGACGTTT
TRGV3,TRGJ1/TRGJ2,12,many,CATWDTHYKKLF,TGTGCCACCTGGGACACCCATTATAAGAAACTCTTT
TRGV5,TRGJP2,15,-,CATWDPHSSDWIKTF,TGTGCCACCTGGGACCCCCATAGCAGTGATTGGATCAAGACGTTT
TRGV8,TRGJ1/TRGJ2,11,few,CATWEKTKKLF,TGTGCCACCTGGGAAAAGACTAAGAAACTCTTT